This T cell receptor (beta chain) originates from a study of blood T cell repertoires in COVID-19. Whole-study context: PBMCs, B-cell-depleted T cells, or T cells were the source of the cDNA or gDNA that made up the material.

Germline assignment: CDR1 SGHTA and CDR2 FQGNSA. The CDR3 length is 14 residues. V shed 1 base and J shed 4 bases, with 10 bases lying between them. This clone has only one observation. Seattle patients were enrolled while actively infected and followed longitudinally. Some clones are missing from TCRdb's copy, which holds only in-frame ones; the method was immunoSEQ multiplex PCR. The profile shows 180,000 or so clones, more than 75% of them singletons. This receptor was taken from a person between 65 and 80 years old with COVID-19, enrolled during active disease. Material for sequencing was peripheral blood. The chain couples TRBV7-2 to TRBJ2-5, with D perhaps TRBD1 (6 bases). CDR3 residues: CASSLGLGAETQYF. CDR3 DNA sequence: TGTGCCAGCAGCTTAGGTCTGGGGGCAGAGACCCAGTACTTC.